This is a list of T cell receptor beta chains from one sample in a study of cytomegalovirus exposure and HLA in healthy donors. The assay was immunoSEQ multiplex PCR, and TCRdb's table has in-frame clones only and misses some. The data show about 190,000 clones, with about 80% seen just once and roughly 2.8% held by the top ten. The sample was PBMCs. Receptors originate from a woman aged 45 to 65 in good health and CMV-seropositive. CDR3s include the opening cysteine and the closing phenylalanine or tryptophan. The order of the fields is J gene, V gene, CDR3 length, D gene, clone size, CDR3 DNA, CDR3 protein. D genes are given only for firm matches. Not all rows give a size; the values are once, few, many and, for expanded clones, a class.

J gene: TRBJ2-1
V gene: TRBV4-1
CDR3 length: 17
D gene: TRBD2
clone size: -
CDR3 DNA: TGCGCCAGCAGCCACCCACGGACTAGTTCTTTGGGCGATGAGCAGTTCTTC
CDR3 protein: CASSHPRTSSLGDEQFF

J gene: TRBJ1-1
V gene: TRBV7-9
CDR3 length: 17
D gene: TRBD1
clone size: -
CDR3 DNA: TGTGCCAGCAGCCCTGGGACAGGAGGATATATGAACACTGAAGCTTTCTTT
CDR3 protein: CASSPGTGGYMNTEAFF

J gene: TRBJ1-1
V gene: TRBV14
CDR3 length: 15
D gene: -
clone size: once
CDR3 DNA: TGTGCCAGCAGCCAAAGTATCTTGCGGAACACTGAAGCTTTCTTT
CDR3 protein: CASSQSILRNTEAFF

J gene: TRBJ2-1
V gene: TRBV7-6
CDR3 length: 14
D gene: -
clone size: -
CDR3 DNA: TGTGCCAGCACCCCCTTTAGTGAAGGGGATGAGCAGTTCTTC
CDR3 protein: CASTPFSEGDEQFF

J gene: TRBJ1-5
V gene: TRBV2
CDR3 length: 15
D gene: -
clone size: -
CDR3 DNA: TGTGCCAGCAGTGAATTCGGGAATAGCAATCAGCCCCAGCATTTT
CDR3 protein: CASSEFGNSNQPQHF

J gene: TRBJ2-3
V gene: TRBV28
CDR3 length: 13
D gene: TRBD1
clone size: -
CDR3 DNA: TGTGCCAGTGCGACAGGGGGCAGGGATACGCAGTATTTT
CDR3 protein: CASATGGRDTQYF

J gene: TRBJ2-5
V gene: TRBV10-3
CDR3 length: 16
D gene: TRBD2
clone size: -
CDR3 DNA: TGTGCCATCAGTGATTCAGGACTAGCGGGGGGAGAGACCCAGTACTTC
CDR3 protein: CAISDSGLAGGETQYF

J gene: TRBJ1-3
V gene: TRBV18
CDR3 length: 14
D gene: -
clone size: -
CDR3 DNA: TGTGCCAGCTCCTCATTTGGCTCCGGAAACACCATATATTTT
CDR3 protein: CASSSFGSGNTIYF

J gene: TRBJ2-5
V gene: TRBV28
CDR3 length: 12
D gene: -
clone size: -
CDR3 DNA: TGTGCCAGCAGGGGTAGCGGAGAGACCCAGTACTTC
CDR3 protein: CASRGSGETQYF

J gene: TRBJ2-5
V gene: TRBV7-3
CDR3 length: 15
D gene: TRBD2
clone size: -
CDR3 DNA: TGTGCCAGCAGCTTATATAGCGGGGGGGGAGAGACCCAGTACTTC
CDR3 protein: CASSLYSGGGETQYF

J gene: TRBJ1-1
V gene: TRBV7-6
CDR3 length: 18
D gene: TRBD1
clone size: few
CDR3 DNA: TGTGCCAGCAGCTTAGCCGGGACAGGGGAAATCATGAACACTGAAGCTTTCTTT
CDR3 protein: CASSLAGTGEIMNTEAFF

J gene: TRBJ2-1
V gene: TRBV7-3
CDR3 length: 18
D gene: TRBD2
clone size: -
CDR3 DNA: TGTGCCAGCAGCTTAAGGGCTAGCGGGGGGGGGAACTACAATGAGCAGTTCTTC
CDR3 protein: CASSLRASGGGNYNEQFF

J gene: TRBJ1-1
V gene: TRBV25-1
CDR3 length: 15
D gene: -
clone size: -
CDR3 DNA: TGTGCCAGCAGAACGGCAGGATCCCGGAACACTGAAGCTTTCTTT
CDR3 protein: CASRTAGSRNTEAFF

J gene: TRBJ2-7
V gene: TRBV28
CDR3 length: 15
D gene: -
clone size: -
CDR3 DNA: TGTGCCAGCAGTTTATCCCGCGCAGGGGACTACGAGCAGTACTTC
CDR3 protein: CASSLSRAGDYEQYF

J gene: TRBJ2-1
V gene: TRBV5-1
CDR3 length: 14
D gene: -
clone size: -
CDR3 DNA: TGCGCCAGCAGCTTGGGGCAAAACTACAATGAGCAGTTCTTC
CDR3 protein: CASSLGQNYNEQFF

J gene: TRBJ2-3
V gene: TRBV29-1
CDR3 length: 15
D gene: TRBD2
clone size: -
CDR3 DNA: TGCAGCGGGTCAGGACTAGCGGGGGTTACAGATACGCAGTATTTT
CDR3 protein: CSGSGLAGVTDTQYF

J gene: TRBJ2-2
V gene: TRBV13
CDR3 length: 17
D gene: -
clone size: -
CDR3 DNA: TGTGCCAGCAGCCCCGCGGGTGGTCTCCGGTTCACCGGGGAGCTGTTTTTT
CDR3 protein: CASSPAGGLRFTGELFF

J gene: TRBJ1-1
V gene: TRBV7-5
CDR3 length: 14
D gene: -
clone size: once
CDR3 DNA: TGTGCCAGAAGCCTCAGGGACACCAGCACTGAAGCTTTCTTT
CDR3 protein: CARSLRDTSTEAFF

J gene: TRBJ2-1
V gene: TRBV14
CDR3 length: 18
D gene: TRBD2
clone size: few
CDR3 DNA: TGTGCCAGCAGCCAAGCTAGCGGGGGCCCAAGCTCCTACAATGAGCAGTTCTTC
CDR3 protein: CASSQASGGPSSYNEQFF

J gene: TRBJ1-2
V gene: TRBV4-2
CDR3 length: 14
D gene: -
clone size: -
CDR3 DNA: TGTGCCAGCAGCCAAGAACAGATTAACTATGGCTACACCTTC
CDR3 protein: CASSQEQINYGYTF

J gene: TRBJ1-2
V gene: TRBV28
CDR3 length: 12
D gene: -
clone size: -
CDR3 DNA: TGTGCCAGCAGTTTAGCCAGGGTGGGAAAAACCTTC
CDR3 protein: CASSLARVGKTF

J gene: TRBJ2-1
V gene: TRBV4-1
CDR3 length: 14
D gene: -
clone size: once
CDR3 DNA: TGCGCCAGCAGCCAAATAGGACTATCTAATGAGCAGTTCTTC
CDR3 protein: CASSQIGLSNEQFF

J gene: TRBJ1-1
V gene: TRBV11-2
CDR3 length: 15
D gene: TRBD1
clone size: -
CDR3 DNA: TGTGCCAGCAGCCCCCCGGGACAGGAGAACACTGAAGCTTTCTTT
CDR3 protein: CASSPPGQENTEAFF

J gene: TRBJ1-1
V gene: TRBV5-5
CDR3 length: 12
D gene: TRBD1
clone size: -
CDR3 DNA: TGTGCCAGCAGCTTACTGGACAGGGGAGCTTTCTTT
CDR3 protein: CASSLLDRGAFF

J gene: TRBJ2-7
V gene: TRBV18
CDR3 length: 14
D gene: TRBD1
clone size: -
CDR3 DNA: TGTGCCAGCTCACCACCGGGACAGGGATACGAGCAGTACTTC
CDR3 protein: CASSPPGQGYEQYF

J gene: TRBJ1-2
V gene: TRBV6-1
CDR3 length: 13
D gene: -
clone size: -
CDR3 DNA: TGTGCCAGCAGTACGACAGGAAGCTATGGCTACACCTTC
CDR3 protein: CASSTTGSYGYTF

J gene: TRBJ1-3
V gene: TRBV6-1
CDR3 length: 14
D gene: TRBD1
clone size: -
CDR3 DNA: TGTGCCAGCGGTGACAGGGCCCAAGGAAACACCATATATTTT
CDR3 protein: CASGDRAQGNTIYF

J gene: TRBJ2-7
V gene: TRBV7-9
CDR3 length: 15
D gene: TRBD1
clone size: -
CDR3 DNA: TGTGCCAGCAGCTTAGGGGGACAGGGTAAGAACGAGCAGTACTTC
CDR3 protein: CASSLGGQGKNEQYF

J gene: TRBJ2-3
V gene: TRBV6-1
CDR3 length: 13
D gene: -
clone size: -
CDR3 DNA: TGTGCCAGCAGTCCAGACAGCGACCGTACGCAGTATTTT
CDR3 protein: CASSPDSDRTQYF

J gene: TRBJ1-1
V gene: TRBV4-1
CDR3 length: 15
D gene: -
clone size: -
CDR3 DNA: TGCGCCAGCAGCCAAGTCCGAGGGCGACCCACTGAAGCTTTCTTT
CDR3 protein: CASSQVRGRPTEAFF

J gene: TRBJ1-3
V gene: TRBV19
CDR3 length: 16
D gene: -
clone size: few
CDR3 DNA: TGTGCCAGTAGGGGAGGGCCCGGAGACACTGGAAACACCATATATTTT
CDR3 protein: CASRGGPGDTGNTIYF

J gene: TRBJ1-1
V gene: TRBV18
CDR3 length: 13
D gene: TRBD1
clone size: -
CDR3 DNA: TGTGCCAGCTCAGGGGACAGGAACACTGAAGCTTTCTTT
CDR3 protein: CASSGDRNTEAFF

J gene: TRBJ2-1
V gene: TRBV27
CDR3 length: 16
D gene: TRBD2
clone size: -
CDR3 DNA: TGTGCCAGGTGTGGTGGGTTAGCGGGGGTGAACAATGAGCAGTTCTTC
CDR3 protein: CARCGGLAGVNNEQFF

J gene: TRBJ1-5
V gene: TRBV19
CDR3 length: 17
D gene: TRBD1
clone size: -
CDR3 DNA: TGTGCCAGTAGTGGGACAGGGGGGTTATCGGGGAATCAGCCCCAGCATTTT
CDR3 protein: CASSGTGGLSGNQPQHF

J gene: TRBJ1-3
V gene: TRBV28
CDR3 length: 16
D gene: -
clone size: -
CDR3 DNA: TGTGCCAGCAGTTTGAGGGCCCCGAGTCGGAGTAACACCATATATTTT
CDR3 protein: CASSLRAPSRSNTIYF

J gene: TRBJ2-7
V gene: TRBV6-5
CDR3 length: 12
D gene: -
clone size: -
CDR3 DNA: TGTGCCAGCAGTTCCAGGGTCTACGAGCAGTACTTC
CDR3 protein: CASSSRVYEQYF

J gene: TRBJ1-1
V gene: TRBV5-4
CDR3 length: 13
D gene: -
clone size: -
CDR3 DNA: TGTGCCAGCAGACGGGAGGTGAACACTGAAGCTTTCTTT
CDR3 protein: CASRREVNTEAFF

J gene: TRBJ2-1
V gene: TRBV5-4
CDR3 length: 15
D gene: -
clone size: -
CDR3 DNA: TGTGCCAGCAGCCTTAGCGCCGGGAGTACCAATGAGCAGTTCTTC
CDR3 protein: CASSLSAGSTNEQFF

J gene: TRBJ2-3
V gene: TRBV27
CDR3 length: 20
D gene: TRBD2
clone size: once
CDR3 DNA: TGTGCCAGCAGTTTATCTCCGTATAGCGGGGGGACCCGTAGCACAGATACGCAGTATTTT
CDR3 protein: CASSLSPYSGGTRSTDTQYF